Following are 18 T cell receptor beta chains from one sample sequenced in a study of human T cells and chemical hapten exposure (TCRdb year 2021). Explained via the paper, the time point label denotes: pre-sensitization, week 0. Taken with the paper, the label for treatment or condition translates to: therapeutic diphenylcyclopropenone sensitization with weekly scalp DPC. Library method: RACE. Sequencing used a NextSeq 500. TCRdb reran the public reads through fastp at Q25 and MiXCR, keeping productive beta chains. Each CDR3 protein appears once, grouped with its most common genes and DNA. Within this sample are some 300,000 distinct CDR3 sequences, with about 5.4% of them counted one time only. The ten largest clones capture around 8.6% of the sample. Here the sequenced sample was whole blood, taken in connection with sensitization to the hapten diphenylcyclopropenone (DPC). Every receptor here comes from a woman aged 18-29 years with alopecia areata. Some clones in this sample may be carry-over from other donors' samples.

This clonotype was found many times. The chain carries TRBV4-3 and TRBJ1-4; weak D call: TRBD1 (5 bases). The V gene lost 4 bases and the J gene lost 7 bases, with 16 bases spanning the gap. The CDR3 contains 15 residues. Germline V gene sequence: CDR1 LGHNA, CDR2 YSLEER. CDR3 sequence reads: CASSPEEGRGEKLFF. CDR3 coding DNA: TGCGCCAGCAGCCCCGAGGAGGGGAGGGGTGAAAAACTGTTTTTT.

This clonotype was seen repeatedly, ten times or more. The rearrangement links TRBV5-1 to TRBJ1-1, with D maybe TRBD1 (5 bases). The CDR3 is 14 residues long. Germline assignment: CDR1 SGHRS and CDR2 YFSETQ. With 0 bases removed from V and 5 bases from J, the gap between germline ends came to 11 bases. This CDR3 is CASSLESGNTEAFF. DNA for the CDR3: TGCGCCAGCAGCTTGGAGTCAGGGAATACTGAAGCTTTCTTT.

This clonotype was counted between two and nine times. V usage is TRBV4-3 and J usage is TRBJ2-3, with D possibly TRBD2 on 6 matching bases. Per the germline V gene, CDR1 is LGHNA and CDR2 is YSLEER. Trimming took off 1 base at V and 5 bases at J, with 13 bases between the two ends. The CDR3 runs 15 residues. CDR3 nucleotide sequence: TGCGCCAGCAGCCAAGGGAGGGGTGGAGTAGATACGCAGTATTTT. It yields the protein CASSQGRGGVDTQYF.

This clonotype has ten or more counts. The chain carries TRBV4-2 and TRBJ1-2; D may be TRBD1 (5 bases). This CDR3 is 14 amino acids long. V lost 0 bases, J lost 2 bases, and 7 bases lay in between. The V gene's germline CDR1 is LGHNA and CDR2 YNFKEQ. CDR3 protein: CASSQEQVNYGYTF. Written as DNA, the CDR3 is TGTGCCAGCAGCCAAGAACAGGTCAACTATGGCTACACCTTC.

CDR3 protein: CASSGTGGTYGTQYF. Here the CDR3 DNA reads TGTGCCAGCTCCGGGACAGGGGGCACCTATGGGACCCAGTACTTC. The gene calls are TRBV28 and TRBJ2-5, with 12 positions matching TRBD1. The V gene end was trimmed by 8 bases and the J gene end by 7 bases; junction bases not matched to a gene: 11. This CDR3 has 15 residues. Germline CDR1 and CDR2: MDHEN and SYDVKM.

In its sample, this clonotype was seen a few times. DNA of the CDR3: TGTGCCAGCAGCTCTAGCGGGGCTCGCACAGATACGCAGTATTTT. Translating gives CASSSSGARTDTQYF. The V call is TRBV7-3, the J call TRBJ2-3, with TRBD2 identical over 9 bases. The V gene's germline CDR1 is SGHTA and CDR2 FQGTGA. CDR3 length: 15 residues. Trimming took 4 bases from V and 1 from J; bases not matched to a gene: 3.

This clonotype was seen more than once but under ten times. The rearrangement joins TRBV4-3 to TRBJ2-2; 7 nucleotides align to TRBD2. The CDR3 totals 19 residues. Losses at the gene ends were 0 bases for V and 4 bases for J; bases not matched to a gene: 14. From germline, CDR1 is LGHNA and CDR2 YSLEER. The CDR3 nucleotides read TGCGCCAGCAGCCAAGACCATACAAGGGGCGGGGGTCTCACCGGGGAGCTGTTTTTT. This sequence encodes CASSQDHTRGGGLTGELFF.

This clonotype was found a few times. The chain recombines TRBV12-3 or TRBV12-4 with TRBJ1-3; 7 bases map to TRBD1. The CDR3 loop spans 15 amino acids. The V segment lost 5 bases and the J segment 0 bases; nucleotides outside the gene matches: 4. The CDR3 bases are TGTGCCAGCAGTCGAACAGGGGACTCTGGAAACACCATATATTTT. Translation: CASSRTGDSGNTIYF.

This clonotype has just a few counts. The chain joins TRBV5-6 to TRBJ1-2, with 9 bases fitting TRBD1. Per germline, CDR1 SGHDT and CDR2 YYEEEE. The trim removed 4 bases at V and 7 bases at J, leaving 8 bases unmatched. The CDR3 has 14 residues. This CDR3 reads CASSRWDRVSGYTF. The CDR3 coding sequence is TGTGCCAGCAGCCGATGGGACAGGGTTAGTGGCTACACCTTC.

In this sample, this clonotype turned up many times. The V call is TRBV5-1, the J call TRBJ2-1; tentatively, D is TRBD2 (7 bases). The V and J ends lost 8 bases and 8 bases respectively, with 26 bases between them. The CDR3 is 16 residues long. Per germline, CDR1 SGHRS and CDR2 YFSETQ. The CDR3 reads CASRPGGGGPRDEQFF. The CDR3 DNA reads as TGCGCCAGTCGACCTGGGGGCGGGGGACCACGGGATGAGCAGTTCTTC.

This clonotype appeared a few times. This rearrangement joins TRBV7-9 to TRBJ2-5, with 11 bases that match TRBD2. Germline loops: CDR1 SEHNR, CDR2 FQNEAQ (reference sequence). Unmatched junction bases numbered 9, after V lost 4 bases and J lost 2 bases. CDR3 length: 17 amino acids. CDR3 sequence (DNA): TGTGCCAGCAGCTCCCCACTAGCGGGGGCCCTACAAGAGACCCAGTACTTC. It yields the protein CASSSPLAGALQETQYF.

This clonotype was observed many times. The J gene is TRBJ2-5, the V gene TRBV5-1; TRBD1 is a possible D gene (6 bases). CDR1 SGHRS and CDR2 YFSETQ come from the germline V gene. The CDR3 sequence is 14 residues long. V was shortened by 6 bases and J by 3 bases, with 15 bases between the two germline ends. This chain's CDR3 is CASKSPGAEETQYF. CDR3 in DNA: TGCGCCAGCAAGAGTCCAGGGGCGGAAGAGACCCAGTACTTC.

The sample holds many counts of this clonotype. The chain recombines TRBV11-2 with TRBJ1-6, with TRBD1 as a possible D gene (5 bases). The CDR3 totals 18 residues. Germline CDR1 reads SGHAT; CDR2 reads FQNNGV. Trimming removed 2 bases from V and 0 bases from J, with 14 bases in between. DNA of the CDR3: TGTGCCAGCAGCTTATGGGGGATCGTGAGCTCCTATAATTCACCCCTCCACTTT. This codes for CASSLWGIVSSYNSPLHF.

Many counts were recorded for this clonotype. V gene TRBV21-1 combines with J gene TRBJ1-5; the D call in the table, TRBD1, was not verified against the DNA. TRBV21-1 is recorded as a pseudogene. The CDR3 runs 15 residues. The chain's CDR3 is CASRPGQGLNQPQHF. The CDR3 DNA reads TGTGCCAGCAGACCGGGACAGGGCCTAAATCAGCCCCAGCATTTT.

This clonotype was detected many times. The rearrangement joins TRBV4-2 to TRBJ1-1; TRBD1 aligns across 7 bases. The germline CDR1 and CDR2 sequences are LGHNA and YNFKEQ. The length of the CDR3 is 14 residues. The ends lost 1 base at V and 8 bases at J; junction bases unmatched: 7. The CDR3 here is CASSQGTQGKEAFF. DNA for the CDR3: TGTGCCAGCAGCCAAGGGACACAGGGGAAAGAAGCTTTCTTT.

There are many counts of this clonotype. This chain links TRBV2 with TRBJ1-1; unclear D gene. CDR1 and CDR2 (germline): SNHLY, FYNNEI. V was clipped by 8 bases and J by 6 bases, with 10 bases between them. The CDR3 extends over 11 amino acids. The CDR3 region has the DNA TGTGCCAGCGGACTTTTGGCTGAAGCTTTCTTT. The encoded protein is CASGLLAEAFF.

This clonotype showed up just a few times. This chain connects TRBV19 to TRBJ1-4, with D possibly being TRBD1 (5 bases). This CDR3 region has 15 residues. V lost 8 bases and J lost 0, with 13 bases in between. Germline V CDR1 and CDR2: LNHDA, SQIVND (reference sequence). The CDR3 nucleotides are TGTGCCAGTCTCAGGGCGGGAGCAACTAATGAAAAACTGTTTTTT. The encoded protein is CASLRAGATNEKLFF.

The chain couples TRBV27 to TRBJ1-5; a possible D gene is TRBD1 (5 bases). Germline assignment: CDR1 MNHEY and CDR2 SMNVEV (reference sequence). Deletions cut 5 bases from V and 4 bases from J, with 15 bases between. CDR3 length equals 15 residues. The CDR3 DNA reads TGTGCCAGCAGTAGCGTGGCAGGGCGTAATCAGCCCCAGCATTTT. This codes for CASSSVAGRNQPQHF.